Sequencing of this T cell receptor (beta chain) was carried out in a study of control samples from healthy donors and cancer patients. V lost 7 bases and J 2 bases, leaving 11 bases between the germline ends. The CDR3 runs to 13 residues. Germline CDR1 and CDR2: ENHRY and SYGVKD. Sequenced by immunoSEQ multiplex PCR; TCRdb stores in-frame clones only, minus some. Of roughly 90,000 clones in the sample, approximately 82% were seen once. Sequenced: blood. V is TRBV10-3 and J is TRBJ1-1; maybe TRBD1 (5 bases). The source is a woman aged 55-69 years in good health. The CDR3 reads CAITEGANTEAFF. DNA for the CDR3: TGTGCCATCACAGAAGGGGCAAACACTGAAGCTTTCTTT.